This T cell receptor (beta chain) was sequenced in a study of vaccination and CD4 T cells after COVID-19. Study information: Every participant had a vaccine, which was either BNT162b2 or mRNA-1273, given in two doses. Sampling that followed vaccination took place a median 72 days after dose two, within a range of 14 to 241.

This clonotype appeared a few times. Germline CDR1 reads DFQATT; CDR2 reads SNEGSKA (reference sequence). V dropped 5 bases and J dropped 7; count of bases not matched to a gene: 20. This CDR3 is 17 amino acids long. In TCRdb, the PCR reads were re-called with MiXCR into one record per CDR3 protein. The table lists more than 35,000 distinct CDR3 sequences, around 35% of them singletons, with 5% to 6.5% in the top ten. Described time point: late sampling 161 to 241 days after vaccination in a few convalescent patients. The input for sequencing was CD4+ T cells from blood, taken about 7 months after SARS-CoV-2 vaccination. The rearrangement links TRBV20-1 to TRBJ1-5; TRBD1 aligns across 7 bases. This clonotype was sampled from a human donor who had recovered from COVID-19. The CDR3 sequence: CSARYGGGAFLGQPQHF. As DNA, the CDR3 is TGCAGTGCTCGCTACGGAGGGGGCGCTTTTCTGGGACAGCCCCAGCATTTT.